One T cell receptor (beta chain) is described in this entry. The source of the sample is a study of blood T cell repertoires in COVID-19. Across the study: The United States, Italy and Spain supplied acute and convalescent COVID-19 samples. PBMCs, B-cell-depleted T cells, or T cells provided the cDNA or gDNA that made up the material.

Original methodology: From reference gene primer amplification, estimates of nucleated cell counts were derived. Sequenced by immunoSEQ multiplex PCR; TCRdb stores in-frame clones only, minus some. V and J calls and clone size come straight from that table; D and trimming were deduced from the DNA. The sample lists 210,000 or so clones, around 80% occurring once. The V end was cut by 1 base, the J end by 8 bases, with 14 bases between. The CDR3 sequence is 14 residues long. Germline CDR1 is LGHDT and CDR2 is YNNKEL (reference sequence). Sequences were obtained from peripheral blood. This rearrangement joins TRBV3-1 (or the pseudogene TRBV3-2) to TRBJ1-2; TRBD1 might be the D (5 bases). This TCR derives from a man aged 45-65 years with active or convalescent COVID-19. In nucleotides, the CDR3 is TGTGCCAGCAGCCAAGCGCGCTCTAAGGGGGGCTACACCTTC. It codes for CASSQARSKGGYTF.